What follows describes a single T cell receptor beta chain. The sample comes from a study of T cell responses to AZD1222 COVID-19 vaccine. The CDR3 is made up of 15 amino acids. Per germline, CDR1 SGHTA and CDR2 FQGNSA. Trimming took 5 bases from V and 0 from J; bases not matched to a gene: 0. Using immunoSEQ multiplex PCR, the repertoire was profiled, and TCRdb retains in-frame clones only, with some absent. The sample has 98,000 or so clones; approximately 93% are singletons. The specimen was peripheral blood, collected on day 0 of AZD1222 vaccination. V gene TRBV7-2 combines with J gene TRBJ2-3; 12 nucleotides align to TRBD2. This TCR was sampled from an adult in good health. The CDR3: CASSGLAGSTDTQYF. The CDR3 DNA reads TGTGCCAGCAGCGGACTAGCGGGAAGCACAGATACGCAGTATTTT.